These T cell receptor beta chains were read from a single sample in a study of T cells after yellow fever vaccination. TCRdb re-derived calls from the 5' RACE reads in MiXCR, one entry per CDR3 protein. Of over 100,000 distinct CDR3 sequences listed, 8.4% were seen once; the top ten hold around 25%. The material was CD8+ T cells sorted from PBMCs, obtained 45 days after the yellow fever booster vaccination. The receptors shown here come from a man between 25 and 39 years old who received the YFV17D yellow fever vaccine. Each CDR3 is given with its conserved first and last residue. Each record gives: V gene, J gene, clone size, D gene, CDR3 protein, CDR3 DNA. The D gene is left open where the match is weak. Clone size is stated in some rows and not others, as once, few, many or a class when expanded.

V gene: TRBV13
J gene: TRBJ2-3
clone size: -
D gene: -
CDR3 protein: CASSPPDGVDTQYF
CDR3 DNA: TGTGCCAGCAGCCCCCCAGACGGTGTGGATACGCAGTATTTT

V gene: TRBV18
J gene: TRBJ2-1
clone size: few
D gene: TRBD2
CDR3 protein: CASSPKTSGSVSYNEQFF
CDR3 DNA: TGTGCCAGCTCACCCAAGACTAGCGGGAGTGTCTCCTACAATGAGCAGTTCTTC

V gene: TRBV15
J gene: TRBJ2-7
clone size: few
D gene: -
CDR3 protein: CATSSSYLEEQGFEQYF
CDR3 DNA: TGTGCCACCAGCAGTTCCTACCTCGAGGAGCAGGGTTTCGAGCAGTACTTC

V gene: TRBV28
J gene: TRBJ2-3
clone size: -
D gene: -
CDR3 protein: CASSLGTQYF
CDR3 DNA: TGTGCCAGCAGTTTGGGTACGCAGTATTTT

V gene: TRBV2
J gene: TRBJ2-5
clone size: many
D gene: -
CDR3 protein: CASSDVAQETQYF
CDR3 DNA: TGTGCCAGCAGTGATGTGGCCCAGGAGACCCAGTACTTC

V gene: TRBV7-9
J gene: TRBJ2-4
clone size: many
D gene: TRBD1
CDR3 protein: CASSLDRTGIAKNIQYF
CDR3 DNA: TGTGCCAGCAGCTTGGACAGGACAGGAATAGCCAAAAACATTCAGTACTTC

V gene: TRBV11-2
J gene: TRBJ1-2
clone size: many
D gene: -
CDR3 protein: CASSLESGLNYGYTF
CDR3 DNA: TGTGCCAGCAGCTTAGAGTCAGGGCTTAACTATGGCTACACCTTC

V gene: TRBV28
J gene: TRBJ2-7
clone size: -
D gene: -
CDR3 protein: CAARTGTTPPGSYEQYF
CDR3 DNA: TGTGCCGCTAGAACCGGGACAACCCCCCCAGGGAGCTACGAGCAGTACTTC

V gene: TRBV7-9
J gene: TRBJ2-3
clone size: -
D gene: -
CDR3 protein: CASSLVLRGTDTQYF
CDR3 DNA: TGTGCCAGCAGCTTAGTGCTTAGAGGCACAGATACGCAGTATTTT

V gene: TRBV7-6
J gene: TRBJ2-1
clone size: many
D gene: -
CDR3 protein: CASSSAGGLYNEQFF
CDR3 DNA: TGTGCCAGCAGCTCCGCAGGGGGGCTCTACAATGAGCAGTTCTTC

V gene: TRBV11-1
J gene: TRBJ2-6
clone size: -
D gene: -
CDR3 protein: CASSLGYGQGNTGANVLTF
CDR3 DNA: TGTGCCAGCAGCTTAGGTTACGGCCAGGGCAATACTGGGGCCAACGTCCTGACTTTC

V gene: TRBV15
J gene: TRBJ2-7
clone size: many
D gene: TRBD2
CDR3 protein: CATSRAVAGEYEQYF
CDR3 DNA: TGTGCCACCAGCAGAGCGGTAGCGGGAGAGTACGAGCAGTACTTC

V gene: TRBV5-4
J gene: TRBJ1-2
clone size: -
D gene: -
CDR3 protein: CASAPRGAGYGYTF
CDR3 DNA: TGTGCCAGCGCCCCGCGCGGGGCAGGCTATGGCTACACCTTC

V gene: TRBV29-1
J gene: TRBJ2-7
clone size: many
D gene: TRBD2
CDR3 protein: CSVLSSGSEQYF
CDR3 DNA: TGCAGCGTTTTATCTAGCGGGAGCGAGCAGTACTTC

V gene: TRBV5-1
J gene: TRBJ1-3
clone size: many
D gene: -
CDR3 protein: CASSDDTGNTIYF
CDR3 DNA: TGCGCCAGCAGCGACGACACTGGAAACACCATATATTTT

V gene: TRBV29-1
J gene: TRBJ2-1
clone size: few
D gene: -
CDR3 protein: CSVPAGNEQFF
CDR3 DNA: TGCAGCGTCCCCGCCGGCAATGAGCAGTTCTTC

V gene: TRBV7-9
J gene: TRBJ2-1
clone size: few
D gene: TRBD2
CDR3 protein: CASSPRSGSSYNEQFF
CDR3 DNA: TGTGCCAGCAGCCCCCGAAGCGGGAGTTCCTACAATGAGCAGTTCTTC

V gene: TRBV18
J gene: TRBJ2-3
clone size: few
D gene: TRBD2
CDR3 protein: CASSPLLLAGASTDTQYF
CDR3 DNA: TGTGCCAGCTCACCACTACTCCTAGCGGGAGCTAGCACAGATACGCAGTATTTT

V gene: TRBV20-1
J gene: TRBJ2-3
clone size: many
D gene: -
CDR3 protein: CSAARGDTQYF
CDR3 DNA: TGCAGTGCGGCCAGGGGAGATACGCAGTATTTT

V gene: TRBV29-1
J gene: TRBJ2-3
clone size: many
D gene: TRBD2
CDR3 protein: CSRGEREKDTQYF
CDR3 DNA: TGCAGCCGGGGTGAGCGGGAGAAGGATACGCAGTATTTT

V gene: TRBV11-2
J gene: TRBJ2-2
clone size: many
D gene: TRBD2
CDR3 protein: CASSLGYGGYTGELFF
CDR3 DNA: TGTGCCAGCAGCTTAGGTTACGGGGGGTACACCGGGGAGCTGTTTTTT

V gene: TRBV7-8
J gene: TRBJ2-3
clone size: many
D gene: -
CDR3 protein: CASSLGRGEYF
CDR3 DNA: TGTGCCAGCAGCTTAGGCAGGGGGGAGTATTTT

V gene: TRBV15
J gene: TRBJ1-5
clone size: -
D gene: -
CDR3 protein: CATSRELGHPGNHTQHF
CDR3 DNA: TGTGCCACCAGCAGAGAACTGGGACACCCCGGCAATCACACCCAGCATTTT

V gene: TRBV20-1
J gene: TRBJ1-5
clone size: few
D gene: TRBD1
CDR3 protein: CSASVGQGPHQPQHF
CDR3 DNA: TGCAGTGCTAGTGTGGGACAGGGTCCGCATCAGCCCCAGCATTTT

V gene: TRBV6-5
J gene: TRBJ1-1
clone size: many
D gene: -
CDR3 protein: CASSYNWTAGTEAFF
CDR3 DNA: TGTGCCAGCAGTTACAATTGGACCGCGGGCACTGAAGCTTTCTTT

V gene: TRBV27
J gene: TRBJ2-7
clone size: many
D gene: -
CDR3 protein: CASSSQASYEQYF
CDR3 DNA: TGTGCCAGCAGTAGCCAGGCCTCCTACGAGCAGTACTTC

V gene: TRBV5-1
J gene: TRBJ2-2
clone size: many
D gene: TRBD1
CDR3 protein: CASSSPRDRDTGELFF
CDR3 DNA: TGCGCCAGCAGCTCGCCCCGGGACAGGGACACCGGGGAGCTGTTTTTT

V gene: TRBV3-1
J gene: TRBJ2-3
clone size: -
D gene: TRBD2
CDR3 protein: CASCQAVWRETDADTQYF
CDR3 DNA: TGTGCCAGCTGCCAAGCCGTGTGGCGGGAGACGGACGCAGATACGCAGTATTTT

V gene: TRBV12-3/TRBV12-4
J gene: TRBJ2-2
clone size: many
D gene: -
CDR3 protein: CASNHIAETGELFF
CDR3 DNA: TGTGCCAGCAACCACATAGCGGAGACCGGGGAGCTGTTTTTT

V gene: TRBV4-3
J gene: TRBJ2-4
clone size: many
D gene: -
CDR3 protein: CASSQVPGEGNIQYF
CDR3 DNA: TGCGCCAGCAGCCAAGTCCCGGGAGAGGGTAACATTCAGTACTTC

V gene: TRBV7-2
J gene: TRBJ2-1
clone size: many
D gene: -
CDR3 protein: CASSLGGFGEQFF
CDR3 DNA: TGTGCCAGCAGCTTAGGTGGATTCGGTGAGCAGTTCTTC

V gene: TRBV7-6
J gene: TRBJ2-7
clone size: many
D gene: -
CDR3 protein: CASSLGQGGYEQYF
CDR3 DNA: TGTGCCAGCAGCTTAGGACAGGGAGGCTACGAGCAGTACTTC

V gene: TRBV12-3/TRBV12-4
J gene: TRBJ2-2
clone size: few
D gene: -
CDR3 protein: CASWGGQMNTGELFF
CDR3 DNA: TGTGCCAGCTGGGGGGGGCAGATGAACACCGGGGAGCTGTTTTTT

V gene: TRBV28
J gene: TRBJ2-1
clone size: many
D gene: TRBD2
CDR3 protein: CASIAGLSYNEQFF
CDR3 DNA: TGTGCCAGCATAGCGGGATTATCCTACAATGAGCAGTTCTTC

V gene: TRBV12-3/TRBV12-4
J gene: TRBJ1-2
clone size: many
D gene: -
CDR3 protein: CASSLGFWEGYTF
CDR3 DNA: TGTGCCAGCAGTTTAGGCTTTTGGGAGGGCTACACCTTC

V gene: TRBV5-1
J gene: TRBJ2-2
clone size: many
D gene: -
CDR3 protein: CASPSRDGGELFF
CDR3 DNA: TGCGCCAGCCCCTCGCGGGACGGCGGGGAGCTGTTTTTT

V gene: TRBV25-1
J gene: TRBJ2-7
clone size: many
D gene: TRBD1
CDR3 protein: CASGRTGGYYEQYF
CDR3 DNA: TGTGCCAGCGGAAGGACAGGGGGCTACTACGAGCAGTACTTC

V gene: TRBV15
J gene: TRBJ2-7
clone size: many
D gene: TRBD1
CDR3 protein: CATSSGTDLNYEQYF
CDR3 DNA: TGTGCCACCAGCAGCGGGACAGACTTAAACTACGAGCAGTACTTC

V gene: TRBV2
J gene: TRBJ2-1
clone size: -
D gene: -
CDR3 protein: CASSEAYEGGAGDHEQFF
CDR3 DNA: TGTGCCAGCAGTGAAGCGTATGAAGGCGGGGCAGGGGATCATGAGCAGTTCTTC

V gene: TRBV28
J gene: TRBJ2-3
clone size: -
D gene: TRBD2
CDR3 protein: CASSFTSGSSGSTDTQYF
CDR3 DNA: TGTGCCAGCAGTTTCACCTCGGGGTCTAGCGGGAGCACAGATACGCAGTATTTT

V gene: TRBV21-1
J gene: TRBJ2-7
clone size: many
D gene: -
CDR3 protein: CASSYGRGPRLAGNSTYEQYF
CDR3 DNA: TGTGCCAGCAGCTACGGGAGGGGGCCTAGACTAGCGGGAAATTCGACCTACGAGCAGTACTTC

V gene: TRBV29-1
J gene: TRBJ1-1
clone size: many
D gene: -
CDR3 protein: CSGRDGNTEAFF
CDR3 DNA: TGCAGCGGCCGGGACGGGAACACTGAAGCTTTCTTT

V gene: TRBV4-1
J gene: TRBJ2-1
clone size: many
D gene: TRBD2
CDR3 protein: CASSQGEWELAGDNEQFF
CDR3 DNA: TGCGCCAGCAGCCAGGGTGAATGGGAACTAGCGGGGGACAATGAGCAGTTCTTC

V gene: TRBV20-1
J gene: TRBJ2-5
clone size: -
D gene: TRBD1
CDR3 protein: CSAMTGAETQYF
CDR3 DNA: TGCAGTGCCATGACAGGGGCAGAGACCCAGTACTTC

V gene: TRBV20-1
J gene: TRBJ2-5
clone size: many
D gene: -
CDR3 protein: CSAGLSGGEETQYF
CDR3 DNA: TGCAGTGCTGGGCTGAGCGGAGGGGAAGAGACCCAGTACTTC

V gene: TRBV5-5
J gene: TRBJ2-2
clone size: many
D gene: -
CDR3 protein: CASEIGGELFF
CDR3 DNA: TGTGCCAGCGAAATAGGCGGGGAGCTGTTTTTT

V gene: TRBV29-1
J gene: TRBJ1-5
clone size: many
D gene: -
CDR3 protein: CSVERNAVGEADQPQHF
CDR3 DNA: TGCAGCGTTGAACGTAATGCCGTGGGGGAAGCGGATCAGCCCCAGCATTTT

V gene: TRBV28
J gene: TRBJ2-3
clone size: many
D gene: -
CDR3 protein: CASSFTSGFTDTQYF
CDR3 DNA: TGTGCCAGCAGTTTTACTTCAGGGTTCACAGATACGCAGTATTTT

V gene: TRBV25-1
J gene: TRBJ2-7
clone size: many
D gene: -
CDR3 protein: CASSTITVSYEQYF
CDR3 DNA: TGTGCCAGCAGTACAATTACGGTATCCTACGAGCAGTACTTC

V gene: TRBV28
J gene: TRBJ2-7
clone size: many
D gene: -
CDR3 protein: CASRGVVEHRYEQYF
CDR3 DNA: TGTGCCAGCAGGGGTGTAGTGGAGCACAGGTACGAGCAGTACTTC